A single sample gave rise to the 6 T cell receptor beta chains below, sequenced in a study of blood T cell repertoires in COVID-19 (dated by TCRdb to 2020 to 2022). The method was the immunoSEQ multiplex PCR assay. The clones in this table, taken by TCRdb from immuneACCESS, are in-frame only. Not every clone is retained; where verified, under half of the shortfall comes from an unresolved V gene, and the cause of the rest is unknown. This sample lists 200,000 to 300,000 clones; around 85% were detected once. The ten largest clonotypes hold about 3% of the sample. The sequencing input was peripheral blood. The receptors stem from a woman aged 25 to 45 who had recovered from COVID-19.

The genes are TRBV7-9 and TRBJ1-1, with 7 bases aligning to TRBD1. Germline CDR1 and CDR2: SEHNR and FQNEAQ (reference sequence). CDR3 length equals 15 residues. J lost 5 bases, V lost 2 bases, and 8 bases had no gene match. The chain's CDR3 is CASSLNRQGRTEAFF. CDR3 nucleotide sequence: TGTGCCAGCAGCTTAAATCGACAGGGAAGGACTGAAGCTTTCTTT.

The V call is TRBV7-2, the J call TRBJ2-1, with TRBD1 matching over 7 bases. In germline, CDR1 is SGHTA, CDR2 FQGNSA. V shed 5 bases and J 8 bases; nucleotides not matched to a gene: 12. The CDR3 consists of 15 residues. As DNA, the CDR3 is TGTGCCAGCAGCCCCCGGCAGGGGGATATATATGAGCAGTTCTTC. Translation gives CASSPRQGDIYEQFF.

The V call is TRBV5-4, the J call TRBJ1-2; weak D call: TRBD1 (6 bases). The CDR3 extends over 14 amino acids. V lost 3 bases and J lost 4, with 13 bases in between. The germline V gene encodes CDR1 SGHNT and CDR2 YYREEE (reference sequence). This CDR3 is CASSSGGASYGYTF. The CDR3 DNA is TGTGCCAGCAGCTCGGGGGGCGCTTCCTATGGCTACACCTTC.

The chain carries TRBV6-5 and TRBJ1-6; D not resolved. V lost 2 bases and J lost 5, with 10 bases in between. From germline, CDR1 is MNHEY and CDR2 SVGAGI. The CDR3 contains 15 residues. The CDR3 here is CASSYGQNHNSPLHF. As DNA, the CDR3 is TGTGCCAGCAGTTACGGCCAGAACCATAATTCACCCCTCCACTTT.

CDR3 sequence (DNA): TGTGCCAGCAGCTCTGACGGAGAAGAGACCCAGTACTTC. It translates to CASSSDGEETQYF. The J gene is TRBJ2-5, the V gene TRBV7-2; D ambiguous. Germline V lookup: CDR1 SGHTA, CDR2 FQGNSA. Trimming took off 4 bases at V and 3 bases at J, with 9 bases between the two ends. The CDR3 length is 13 residues.

The rearrangement links TRBV12-3 or TRBV12-4 to TRBJ1-1; D remains unclear. Trimming left V 3 bases short and J 4 bases short, with 9 bases between. This CDR3 spans 13 amino acids. The CDR3 nucleotides are TGTGCCAGCAGTTTTTGGGCGAGCACTGAAGCTTTCTTT. It translates to CASSFWASTEAFF.